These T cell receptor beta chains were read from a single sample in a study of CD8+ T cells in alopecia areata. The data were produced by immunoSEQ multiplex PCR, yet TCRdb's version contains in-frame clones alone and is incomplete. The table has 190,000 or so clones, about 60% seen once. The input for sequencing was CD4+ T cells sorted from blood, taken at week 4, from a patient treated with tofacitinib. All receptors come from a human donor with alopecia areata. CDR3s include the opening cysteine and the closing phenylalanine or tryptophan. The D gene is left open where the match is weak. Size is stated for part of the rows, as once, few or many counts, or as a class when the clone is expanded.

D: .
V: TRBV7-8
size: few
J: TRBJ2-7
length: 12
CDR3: CASSYKEGEQYF
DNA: TGTGCCAGCAGCTACAAGGAGGGCGAGCAGTACTTC

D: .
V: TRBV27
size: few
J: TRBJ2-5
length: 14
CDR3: CASSLRGIQETQYF
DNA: TGTGCCAGCAGCCTCCGGGGTATACAAGAGACCCAGTACTTC

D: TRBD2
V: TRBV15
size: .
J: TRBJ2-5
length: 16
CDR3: CATRRGSSGGEETQYF
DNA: TGTGCCACCAGGCGGGGGTCTAGCGGGGGGGAAGAGACCCAGTACTTC

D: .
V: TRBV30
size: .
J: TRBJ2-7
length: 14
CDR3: CAWSGGLRTYEQYF
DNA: TGTGCCTGGAGTGGAGGACTGCGAACCTACGAGCAGTACTTC

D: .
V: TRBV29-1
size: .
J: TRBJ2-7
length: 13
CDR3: CSARNSGYYEQYF
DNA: TGCAGCGCCAGAAATTCGGGATATTACGAGCAGTACTTC

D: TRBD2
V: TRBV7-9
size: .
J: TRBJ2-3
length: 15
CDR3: CASSLTSGVTDTQYF
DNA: TGTGCCAGCAGCTTGACTAGCGGGGTGACAGATACGCAGTATTTT

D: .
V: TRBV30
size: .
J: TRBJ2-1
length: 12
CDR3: CAWGTVYNEQFF
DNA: TGTGCCTGGGGAACAGTCTATAATGAGCAGTTCTTC

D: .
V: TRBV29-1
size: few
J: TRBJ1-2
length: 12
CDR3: CSVGRGAGGYTF
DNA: TGCAGCGTTGGGAGGGGCGCCGGAGGCTACACCTTC

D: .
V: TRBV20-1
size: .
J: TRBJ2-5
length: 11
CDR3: CSVQGEETQYF
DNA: TGCAGTGTGCAGGGAGAGGAGACCCAGTACTTC

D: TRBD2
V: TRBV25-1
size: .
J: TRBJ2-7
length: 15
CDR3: CASSGSGGLSYEQCF
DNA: TGTGCCAGCAGTGGATCGGGGGGACTTTCCTACGAGCAGTGCTTC

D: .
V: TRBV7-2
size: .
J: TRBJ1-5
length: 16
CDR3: CASSLAPTGYNQPQHF
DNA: TGTGCCAGCAGCTTAGCCCCTACAGGGTACAATCAGCCCCAGCATTTT

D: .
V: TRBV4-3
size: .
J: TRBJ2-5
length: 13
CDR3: CASSQRREETQYF
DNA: TGCGCCAGCAGCCAAAGACGGGAGGAGACCCAGTACTTC

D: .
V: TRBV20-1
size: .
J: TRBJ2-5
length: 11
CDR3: CSARDLRGSYF
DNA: TGCAGTGCTAGAGATCTCCGCGGGTCCTACTTC

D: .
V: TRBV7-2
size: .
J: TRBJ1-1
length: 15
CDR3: CASSLSSNRDTEAFF
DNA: TGTGCCAGCAGCTTATCCTCGAACAGGGACACTGAAGCTTTCTTT

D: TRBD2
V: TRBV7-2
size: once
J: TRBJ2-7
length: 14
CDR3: CASSRSGGADEQYF
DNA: TGTGCCAGCAGCCGCAGCGGGGGGGCTGACGAGCAGTACTTC

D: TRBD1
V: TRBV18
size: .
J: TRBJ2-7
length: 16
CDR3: CASSPLPTGPTYEQYF
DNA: TGTGCCAGCTCACCCCTTCCGACAGGGCCCACCTACGAGCAGTACTTC

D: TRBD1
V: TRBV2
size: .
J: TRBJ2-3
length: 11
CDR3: CASSRQGKQYF
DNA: TGTGCCAGCAGCCGACAGGGAAAGCAGTATTTT

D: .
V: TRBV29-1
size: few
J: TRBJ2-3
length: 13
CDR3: CSVVGRLTDTQYF
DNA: TGCAGCGTTGTTGGGCGGCTCACAGATACGCAGTATTTT

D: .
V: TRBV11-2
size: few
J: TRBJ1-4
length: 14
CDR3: CASSHNSGLEKLFF
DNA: TGTGCCAGCAGCCATAATTCGGGGTTGGAAAAACTGTTTTTT

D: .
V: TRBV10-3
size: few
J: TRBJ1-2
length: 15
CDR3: CAISENTGTLYGYTF
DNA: TGTGCCATCAGTGAGAATACAGGAACGCTCTATGGCTACACCTTC

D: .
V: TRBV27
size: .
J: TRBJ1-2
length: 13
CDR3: CASSSGFNYGYTF
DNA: TGTGCCAGCAGCTCAGGGTTCAACTATGGCTACACCTTC

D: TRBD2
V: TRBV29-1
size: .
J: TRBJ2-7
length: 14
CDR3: CSVLPGLASREQYF
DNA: TGCAGCGTTTTACCGGGACTAGCCTCTCGCGAGCAGTACTTC

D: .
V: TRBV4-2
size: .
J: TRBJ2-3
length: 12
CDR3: CASSQGGAQSHF
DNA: TGTGCCAGCAGCCAAGGGGGGGCCCAAAGCCATTTT

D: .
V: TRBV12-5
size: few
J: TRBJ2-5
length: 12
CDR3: CASGPHQETQYF
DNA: TGTGCTAGTGGTCCGCACCAAGAGACCCAGTACTTC

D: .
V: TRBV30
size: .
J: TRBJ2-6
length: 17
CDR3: CAWSGRGYLSGANVLTF
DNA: TGTGCCTGGAGTGGACGGGGGTACCTCTCTGGGGCCAACGTCCTGACTTTC

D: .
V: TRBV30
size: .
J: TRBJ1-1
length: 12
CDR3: CAWSPENTEAFF
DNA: TGTGCCTGGAGTCCGGAAAACACTGAAGCTTTCTTT

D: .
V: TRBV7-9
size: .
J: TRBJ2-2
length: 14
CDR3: CASSLGGRTGELFF
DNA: TGTGCCAGCAGCTTGGGTGGCAGGACCGGGGAGCTGTTTTTT

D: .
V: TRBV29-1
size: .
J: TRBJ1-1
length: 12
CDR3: CSVDLDRRGAFF
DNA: TGCAGCGTTGACCTCGACAGGAGGGGAGCTTTCTTT

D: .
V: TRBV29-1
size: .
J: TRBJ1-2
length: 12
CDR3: CSVVSELYGYTF
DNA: TGCAGCGTTGTAAGCGAGCTCTATGGCTACACCTTC

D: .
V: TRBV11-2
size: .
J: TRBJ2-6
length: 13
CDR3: CASSTYRVDVLTF
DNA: TGTGCCAGCAGCACTTACAGGGTCGACGTCCTGACTTTC

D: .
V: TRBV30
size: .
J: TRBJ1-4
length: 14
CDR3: CAWSVKREREKLFF
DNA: TGTGCCTGGAGTGTTAAGAGGGAGCGGGAAAAACTGTTTTTT

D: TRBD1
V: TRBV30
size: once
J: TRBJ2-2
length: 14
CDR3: CALDRGLGTGELFF
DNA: TGTGCCTTAGACAGGGGGCTAGGCACCGGGGAGCTGTTTTTT

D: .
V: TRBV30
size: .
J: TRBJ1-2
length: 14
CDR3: CAWRGGGREYGYTF
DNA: TGTGCCTGGAGGGGCGGGGGACGAGAATATGGCTACACCTTC

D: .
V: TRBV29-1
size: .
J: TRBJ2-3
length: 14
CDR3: CSVGGGQGQDTQYF
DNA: TGCAGCGTTGGAGGGGGGCAGGGTCAAGATACGCAGTATTTT

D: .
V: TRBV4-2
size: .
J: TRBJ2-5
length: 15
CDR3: CASSQDRRGEETQYF
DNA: TGTGCCAGCAGCCAAGATCGGAGGGGGGAGGAGACCCAGTACTTC

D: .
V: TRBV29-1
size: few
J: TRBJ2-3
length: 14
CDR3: CSVEGVPGTDTQYF
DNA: TGCAGCGTTGAAGGGGTCCCCGGCACAGATACGCAGTATTTT